One sample yielded the 10 T cell receptor beta chains listed below, sequenced in a study of cytomegalovirus exposure and HLA in healthy donors. Primers included in the PCR were 60 Vbeta and 13 Jbeta primers. Measured with immunoSEQ multiplex PCR; TCRdb has only the in-frame clones, and not every one. There are more than 90,000 clones in the sample; 70% to 80% occur only once, and about 16% lies in the top ten. Sequencing was performed on PBMCs. These receptors all come from a man in his fifties or sixties in good health and CMV-seropositive.

This clone was detected once. The chain has TRBV2 and TRBJ2-3, with TRBD2 matching over 14 bases. V was pared by 5 bases and J by 6 bases, with 4 bases of the junction left unmatched. The CDR3 has 15 residues. Looked up from germline, CDR1 is SNHLY and CDR2 is FYNNEI. CDR3 sequence (DNA): TGTGCCAGCAGTCTTCGGACTAGCGGGGGGGATACGCAGTATTTT. The encoded protein is CASSLRTSGGDTQYF.

This clone was recorded a few times. The V call is TRBV5-4, the J call TRBJ2-1; D uncertain. CDR3 length: 11 amino acids. Trimming left V 4 bases short and J 8 bases short, with 7 bases between. Germline values: CDR1 SGHNT, CDR2 YYREEE (reference sequence). CDR3 protein: CASSEADEQFF. In DNA, the CDR3 is TGTGCCAGCAGCGAGGCGGATGAGCAGTTCTTC.

The rearrangement joins TRBV18 to TRBJ1-3; the D is unclear. The CDR3 is 15 residues long. Germline CDR1 reads KGHSH; CDR2 reads LQKENI. V lost 3 bases to trimming and J lost 2 bases, with 11 bases between them. The CDR3 nucleotides read TGTGCCAGCTCACCCAGAAAGAACACTGGAAACACCATATATTTT. The encoded protein is CASSPRKNTGNTIYF. Drawing the rest from reference TRBV18 and TRBJ1-3, the complete variable domain is NAGVMQNPRHLVRRRGQEARLRCSPMKGHSHVYWYRQLPEEGLKFMVYLQKENIIDESGMPKERFSAEFPKEGPSILRIQQVVRGDSAAYFCASSPRKNTGNTIYFGEGSWLTVV.

The V call is TRBV5-1, the J call TRBJ2-2, with D possibly being TRBD1 (6 bases). Germline V gene data show CDR1 as SGHRS and CDR2 as YFSETQ. Trimming left V 5 bases short and J 4 bases short, with 18 bases between. This CDR3 is 16 amino acids long. CDR3 in DNA: TGCGCCAGCAGACCTACAGGGTTGTCGAGCACCGGGGAGCTGTTTTTT. This translates into CASRPTGLSSTGELFF.

The rearrangement links TRBV5-1 to TRBJ1-4, with 9 bases identical to TRBD1. Unmatched junction bases numbered 18, after V lost 8 bases and J lost 7 bases. Germline-derived CDR1 and CDR2 are SGHRS and YFSETQ. The CDR3 spans 17 residues. CDR3 residues: CASTPRGQGTFGEKLFF. Written as DNA, the CDR3 is TGCGCCAGTACTCCAAGGGGACAGGGAACGTTCGGTGAAAAACTGTTTTTT.

The chain couples TRBV28 to TRBJ2-4; TRBD2 agrees at 10 bases. The CDR3 runs 15 residues. Germline CDR1 is MDHEN and CDR2 is SYDVKM. Trimming at V came to 4 bases and at J to 6 bases, leaving 6 bases not matched to a gene. The CDR3 region has the DNA TGTGCCAGCAGTTCCCTCGGGACTAGCGCAAACATTCAGTACTTC. It yields the protein CASSSLGTSANIQYF.

The chain carries TRBV7-6 and TRBJ2-3; no reliable D call. The germline CDR1 and CDR2 sequences are SGHVS and FNYEAQ. The CDR3 consists of 14 residues. V dropped 1 base and J dropped 7 bases, with 12 bases sitting between them. The CDR3 nucleotides read TGTGCCAGCAGCTTAGGTGGAGTCCCTAATACGCAGTATTTT. Translation gives CASSLGGVPNTQYF.

Regarding this clone: Other DNA sequences in the same sample also yield this CDR3. The gene calls are TRBV28 and TRBJ1-4, with 8 bases that match TRBD1. Trimming removed 5 bases from V and 8 bases from J; junction bases left unmatched: 10. Germline loops: CDR1 MDHEN, CDR2 SYDVKM. The CDR3 is made up of 15 amino acids. As DNA, the CDR3 is TGTGCCAGCAGTCCTCGGACAGGGAAGTGGGAAAAACTGTTTTTT. Translating gives CASSPRTGKWEKLFF.

V usage is TRBV11-2 and J usage is TRBJ2-1; the match to TRBD2 covers 16 bases. Germline CDR1 reads SGHAT; CDR2 reads FQNNGV. The V gene end was trimmed by 4 bases and the J gene end by 8 bases; junction bases not matched to a gene: 5. CDR3 size: 16 residues. The CDR3 sequence: CASSSGLAGGRDEQFF. The CDR3 DNA follows: TGTGCCAGCAGCTCGGGACTAGCGGGGGGGCGGGATGAGCAGTTCTTC.

The V and J genes are TRBV10-3 and TRBJ2-7; maybe TRBD1 (5 bases). CDR1 and CDR2 (germline): ENHRY, SYGVKD. CDR3 length equals 13 residues. Trimming stripped 3 bases from V and 2 bases from J, with 8 bases between. The CDR3 region is CAISDSDTYEQYF. DNA of the CDR3: TGTGCCATCAGTGATTCGGACACCTACGAGCAGTACTTC.